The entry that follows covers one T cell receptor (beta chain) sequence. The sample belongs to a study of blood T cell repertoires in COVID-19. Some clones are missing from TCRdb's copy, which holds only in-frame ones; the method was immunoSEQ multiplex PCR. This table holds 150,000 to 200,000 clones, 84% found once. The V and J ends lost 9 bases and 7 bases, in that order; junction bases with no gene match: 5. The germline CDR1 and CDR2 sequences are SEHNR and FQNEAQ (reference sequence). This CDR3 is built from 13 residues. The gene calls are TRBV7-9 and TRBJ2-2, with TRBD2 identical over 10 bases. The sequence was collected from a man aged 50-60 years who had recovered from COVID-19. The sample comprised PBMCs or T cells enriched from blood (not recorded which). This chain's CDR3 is CARAGLADGELFF. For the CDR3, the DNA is TGTGCCAGGGCCGGACTAGCGGACGGGGAGCTGTTTTTT.